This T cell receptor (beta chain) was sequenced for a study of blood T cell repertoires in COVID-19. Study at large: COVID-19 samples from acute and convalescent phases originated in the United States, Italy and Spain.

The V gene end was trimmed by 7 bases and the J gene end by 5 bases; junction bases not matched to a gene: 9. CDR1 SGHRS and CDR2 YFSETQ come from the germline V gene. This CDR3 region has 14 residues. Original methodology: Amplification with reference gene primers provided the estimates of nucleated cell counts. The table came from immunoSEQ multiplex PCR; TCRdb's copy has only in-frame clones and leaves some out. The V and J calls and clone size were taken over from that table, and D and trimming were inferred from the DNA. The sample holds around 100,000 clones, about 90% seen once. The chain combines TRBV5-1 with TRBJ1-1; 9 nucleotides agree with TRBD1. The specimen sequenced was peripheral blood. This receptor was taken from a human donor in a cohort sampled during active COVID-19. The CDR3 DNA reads TGCGCCAGCGGTTCGACAGGGGGTGGGACTGAAGCTTTCTTT. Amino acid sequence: CASGSTGGGTEAFF.